This T cell receptor (beta chain) originates from a study of blood T cell repertoires in COVID-19. Across the study: Sites across the United States, Italy and Spain contributed samples from acute and convalescent COVID-19. T cells, B-cell-depleted T cells, or PBMCs provided the cDNA or gDNA that served as material.

Per the authors' pipeline: How many nucleated cells were present was estimated from reference gene primer amplification. TCRdb's table, derived via immunoSEQ multiplex PCR, lists solely in-frame clones and lacks some. D and trimming were read from the DNA, whereas the V and J calls and clone size are those reported in that table. The sample lists about 140,000 clones, approximately 80% occurring once. V gave up 7 bases and J gave up 2 bases, with 12 bases separating them. CDR1 is LNHDA, CDR2 SQIVND, per germline (reference sequence). This CDR3 has 15 residues. The chain employs TRBV19 and TRBJ2-6; tentatively, D is TRBD1 (5 bases). The sequencing sample was made of peripheral blood. The TCR comes from a woman in her forties or fifties with acute or convalescent COVID-19. The CDR3 nucleotides are TGTGCCAGTAAACCCGGCAGGGCTGGGGCCAACGTCCTGACTTTC. This codes for CASKPGRAGANVLTF.